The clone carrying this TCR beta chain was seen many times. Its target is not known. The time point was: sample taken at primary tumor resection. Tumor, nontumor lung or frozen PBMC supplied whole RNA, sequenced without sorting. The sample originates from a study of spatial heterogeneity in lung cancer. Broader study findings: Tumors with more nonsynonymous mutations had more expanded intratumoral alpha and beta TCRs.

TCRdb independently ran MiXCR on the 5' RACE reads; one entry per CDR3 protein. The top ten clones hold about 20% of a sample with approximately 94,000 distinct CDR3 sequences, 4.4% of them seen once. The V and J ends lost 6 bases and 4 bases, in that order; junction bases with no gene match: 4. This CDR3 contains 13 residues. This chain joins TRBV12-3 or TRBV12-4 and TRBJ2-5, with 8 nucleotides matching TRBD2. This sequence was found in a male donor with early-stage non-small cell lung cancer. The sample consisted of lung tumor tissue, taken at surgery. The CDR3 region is CASRRGGGETQYF. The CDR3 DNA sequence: TGTGCCAGCAGACGGGGGGGAGGAGAGACCCAGTACTTC.